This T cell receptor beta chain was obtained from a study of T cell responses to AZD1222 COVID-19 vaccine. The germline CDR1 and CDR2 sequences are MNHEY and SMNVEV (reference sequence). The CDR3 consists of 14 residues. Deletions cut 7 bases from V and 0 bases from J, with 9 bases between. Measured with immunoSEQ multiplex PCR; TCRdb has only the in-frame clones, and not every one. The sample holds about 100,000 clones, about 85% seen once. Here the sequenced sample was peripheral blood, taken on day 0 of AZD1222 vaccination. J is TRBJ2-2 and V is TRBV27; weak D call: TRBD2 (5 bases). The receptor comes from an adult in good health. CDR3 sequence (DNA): TGTGCCAGCACCGCCGGGACGAACACCGGGGAGCTGTTTTTT. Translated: CASTAGTNTGELFF.